Listed below are T cell receptor beta chains from one sample, sequenced in a study of T cell responses to AZD1222 COVID-19 vaccine. The assay was immunoSEQ multiplex PCR, and TCRdb's table has in-frame clones only and misses some. Of roughly 140,000 clones in the sample, more than 75% were seen once. Source: peripheral blood, taken on day 0 of AZD1222 vaccination. The receptors originated from an adult in good health. The CDR3 runs from the conserved cysteine through the conserved F or W. D genes are given only for firm matches. A clone size is listed for some rows: how often the clone was seen (once, few, many), or a class if it is expanded.

abundance	d_gene	j_gene	v_gene	CDR3nt	CDR3aa
many	.	TRBJ2-1	TRBV7-2	TGTGCCAGCAGTTTTGCAGGGATCTACAATGAGCAGTTCTTC	CASSFAGIYNEQFF
.	.	TRBJ2-7	TRBV7-3	TGTGCCAGCAGCCGGGGGTACGAGCAGTACTTC	CASSRGYEQYF
.	TRBD2	TRBJ2-1	TRBV9	TGTGCCAGCAGCGTAGGGGGAGGGTCCAATGAGCAGTTCTTC	CASSVGGGSNEQFF
.	.	TRBJ2-7	TRBV12-3/TRBV12-4	TGTGCCAGCAGTTTAGGTGCTTCCTACGAGCAGTACTTC	CASSLGASYEQYF
once	.	TRBJ2-1	TRBV20-1	TGCAGTGCTAGAGAGTGGCCGGAGTTCTTC	CSAREWPEFF
.	TRBD1	TRBJ1-3	TRBV6-5	TGTGCCAGCAGGCTCGGACAGGGTAGAAACACCATATATTTT	CASRLGQGRNTIYF
.	.	TRBJ2-5	TRBV11-2	TGTGCCAGCAGCTTAGCTGGTAGCGGCCCGTACCAAGAGACCCAGTACTTC	CASSLAGSGPYQETQYF
.	.	TRBJ2-7	TRBV6-6	TGTGCCAGCAGTTTAAAGCTGGCTTTACAACACGAGCAGTACTTC	CASSLKLALQHEQYF
.	TRBD1	TRBJ1-2	TRBV7-9	TGTGCCAGCAGCTTCCGGGACAGGGTAGATGGCTACACCTTC	CASSFRDRVDGYTF
.	TRBD2	TRBJ2-1	TRBV19	TGTGCCAGTAGCCCCATCGACCAGACTCTGGCTAGCGGGAGGGCCGGTGAGCAGTTCTTC	CASSPIDQTLASGRAGEQFF
.	TRBD2	TRBJ2-7	TRBV6-2/TRBV6-3	TGTGCCAGCAGTTACTCGATGGTCAGGACTAGAACCTACGAGCAGTACTTC	CASSYSMVRTRTYEQYF
.	.	TRBJ2-5	TRBV7-2	TGTGCCAGCAGCTTCAGGCGGGCCGAAGGACAAGAGACCCAGTACTTC	CASSFRRAEGQETQYF
.	TRBD1	TRBJ1-2	TRBV6-2/TRBV6-3	TGTGCCAGCAGCCTTCGGGACAGGGGGCCCTATGGCTACACCTTC	CASSLRDRGPYGYTF
.	TRBD2	TRBJ2-2	TRBV18	TGTGCCAGCTCCTCGACTAGCGGGGACACCGGGGAGCTGTTTTTT	CASSSTSGDTGELFF
.	.	TRBJ2-3	TRBV4-1	TGCGCCAGCAGCCAAGAGGGGAGCCGGGGCACAGATACGCAGTATTTT	CASSQEGSRGTDTQYF
once	.	TRBJ2-1	TRBV6-5	TGTGCCAGCAGTCGCCGGAGGACGTCCTACAATGAGCAGTTCTTC	CASSRRRTSYNEQFF